The 20 T cell receptor beta chains presented below share a single source sample, sequenced in a study of blood T cells in healthy people across ages. A second PCR, run for roughly 7 to 12 cycles, used a sample-barcoded 5' primer plus a J-beta primer mix. TCRdb re-analysed the 5' RACE reads in MiXCR, keeping a single row per CDR3 protein. The sample shows approximately 780,000 distinct CDR3 sequences, roughly 25% of them seen only once. These data were also reused for a study on T cells of mothers and their children.

Source material: blood. Receptor source: a boy aged 5 to 17 in good health.

The chain couples TRBV20-1 to TRBJ2-7, with 7 bases identical to TRBD1. Germline V gene lookup returns CDR1 DFQATT and CDR2 SNEGSKA (reference sequence). CDR3 length: 12 amino acids. J was trimmed by 5 bases and V by 3 bases; bases with no gene match: 4. The CDR3 here is CSASGTVHEQYF. The CDR3 region has the DNA TGCAGTGCTAGCGGGACAGTACACGAGCAGTACTTC.

This chain uses TRBV3-1 with TRBJ2-1; TRBD2 matches at 11 bases. V lost 4 bases and J lost 7; bases outside the gene matches: 18. Germline CDR1 and CDR2: LGHDT and YNNKEL (reference sequence). The CDR3 has 19 residues. The CDR3 here is CASSPPASGGMGFENEQFF. For the CDR3, the DNA is TGTGCCAGCAGCCCCCCGGCTAGCGGGGGGATGGGTTTTGAAAATGAGCAGTTCTTC.

In DNA form, the CDR3 reads TGTGCCAGTAGTAGGAGCAGGGCGGTTCCGGATACGCAGTATTTT. As protein: CASSRSRAVPDTQYF. This chain connects TRBV19 to TRBJ2-3, with D possibly matching TRBD1 (5 bases). CDR1 LNHDA and CDR2 SQIVND come from the germline V gene (reference sequence). V shed 4 bases and J shed 6 bases, with 17 bases lying between them. The CDR3 is made up of 15 amino acids. Drawing the rest from reference TRBV19 and TRBJ2-3, the complete variable domain is DGGITQSPKYLFRKEGQNVTLSCEQNLNHDAMYWYRQDPGQGLRLIYYSQIVNDFQKGDIAEGYSVSREKKESFPLTVTSAQKNPTAFYLCASSRSRAVPDTQYFGPGTRLTVL.

This clonotype was observed a few times. The V gene is TRBV28, the J gene TRBJ2-5, with a tentative D call TRBD2 (6 bases). The J call is doubtful: the DNA matches TRBJ2-1 better. The length of the CDR3 is 11 residues. Germline V gives CDR1 MDHEN, CDR2 SYDVKM. The CDR3 sequence is CAAHLGGEQFF. In DNA, the CDR3 is TGTGCCGCCCACCTCGGGGGTGAGCAGTTCTTC.

This chain uses TRBV4-2 with TRBJ2-2, with D possibly TRBD1 on 6 matching bases. Trimming left V 3 bases short and J 5 bases short, with 13 bases between. Germline CDR1 reads LGHNA; CDR2 reads YNFKEQ. This CDR3 spans 15 amino acids. The CDR3 protein is CASSQPEGDTGELFF. The CDR3 DNA sequence: TGTGCCAGCAGCCAGCCTGAGGGGGATACCGGGGAGCTGTTTTTT.

V is TRBV20-1 and J is TRBJ2-3; D ambiguous. Trimming pared 0 bases from V and 2 bases from J, leaving 9 bases between. Germline CDR1 is DFQATT and CDR2 is SNEGSKA (reference sequence). The CDR3 loop spans 14 amino acids. As DNA, the CDR3 is TGCAGTGCTAGAGATGGCACAGTCACAGATACGCAGTATTTT. Residues: CSARDGTVTDTQYF.

CDR3 DNA sequence: TGCAGCGTTGCTACAGGGGGCTCTTACAATGAGCAGTTCTTC. The encoded protein is CSVATGGSYNEQFF. The chain links TRBV29-1 to TRBJ2-1, with 9 bases lining up with TRBD1. This CDR3 is built from 14 residues. Per the germline V gene, CDR1 is SQVTM and CDR2 is ANQGSEA. V was clipped by 4 bases and J by 4 bases; unmatched bases: 5.

There are many counts of this clonotype. The chain links TRBV9 to TRBJ2-5; 16 positions match TRBD2. The CDR3 extends over 16 amino acids. The junction had 4 bases not matched to a gene; V was cut back by 4 bases and J by 4 bases. CDR1 and CDR2 from the germline V gene are SGDLS and YYNGEE. The DNA for the CDR3 is TGTGCCAGCAGCTCCGGGACTAGCGGGGGGGCAGAGACCCAGTACTTC. Its protein product is CASSSGTSGGAETQYF. The whole variable domain, filled in from reference TRBV9 and TRBJ2-5, reads DSGVTQTPKHLITATGQRVTLRCSPRSGDLSVYWYQQSLDQGLQFLIQYYNGEERAKGNILERFSAQQFPDLHSELNLSSLELGDSALYFCASSSGTSGGAETQYFGPGTRLLVL.

This clonotype was counted between two and nine times. The chain recombines TRBV29-1 with TRBJ2-7; D not resolved. Trimming removed 5 bases from V and 7 bases from J, with 21 bases in between. Looked up from germline, CDR1 is SQVTM and CDR2 is ANQGSEA. This CDR3 comprises 14 residues. CDR3 sequence: CSVRLAPGTHEQYF. Written as DNA, the CDR3 is TGCAGCGTTCGTCTGGCCCCAGGAACGCATGAGCAGTACTTC.

The CDR3: CASSIVGATYNEQFF. The DNA of the CDR3 is TGTGCCAGTAGTATAGTGGGGGCTACGTACAATGAGCAGTTCTTC. This chain uses TRBV19 with TRBJ2-5; maybe TRBD1 (6 bases). The J call is uncertain, as TRBJ2-1 better fits the DNA end. Germline V lookup: CDR1 LNHDA, CDR2 SQIVND (reference sequence). CDR3 length equals 15 residues.

The chain carries TRBV12-3 or TRBV12-4 and TRBJ2-5, with a tentative D call TRBD1 (5 bases). Trimming removed 5 bases from V and 3 bases from J, with 13 bases in between. CDR3 size: 14 residues. In DNA form, the CDR3 reads TGTGCCAGCAGTCCGGTGTCAGGGAAAGAGACCCAGTACTTC. Its protein is CASSPVSGKETQYF.

V usage is TRBV27 and J usage is TRBJ1-4; 8 bases fit TRBD1. Per the germline V gene, CDR1 is MNHEY and CDR2 is SMNVEV (reference sequence). There are 16 residues in the CDR3. V trimming: 4 bases; J trimming: 0 bases; junction bases outside the gene matches: 4. The CDR3 sequence is CASSSGQGSTNEKLFF. The CDR3 region has the DNA TGTGCCAGCAGTTCCGGACAGGGCTCAACTAATGAAAAACTGTTTTTT. Drawing the rest from reference TRBV27 and TRBJ1-4, the complete variable domain is EAQVTQNPRYLITVTGKKLTVTCSQNMNHEYMSWYRQDPGLGLRQIYYSMNVEVTDKGDVPEGYKVSRKEKRNFPLILESPSPNQTSLYFCASSSGQGSTNEKLFFGSGTQLSVL.

V usage is TRBV18 and J usage is TRBJ2-7; tentatively, D is TRBD2 (6 bases). From germline, CDR1 is KGHSH and CDR2 LQKENI. Trimming pared 1 base from V and 0 bases from J, leaving 10 bases between. The CDR3 spans 15 residues. CDR3 coding DNA: TGTGCCAGCTCACCACGAAGTAGCGGCTCCTACGAGCAGTACTTC. Translating gives CASSPRSSGSYEQYF.

This chain uses TRBV5-1 with TRBJ2-5, with D unresolved. The CDR3 has 15 amino acids. CDR1 SGHRS and CDR2 YFSETQ come from the germline V gene. With 0 bases removed from V and 4 bases from J, the gap between germline ends came to 13 bases. CDR3: CASSLGPERPETQYF. For the CDR3, the DNA is TGCGCCAGCAGCTTGGGACCCGAAAGGCCAGAGACCCAGTACTTC.

The V and J genes are TRBV20-1 and TRBJ2-5, with D hard to call. V shed 3 bases and J shed 1 base, with 9 bases lying between them. Per the germline V gene, CDR1 is DFQATT and CDR2 is SNEGSKA (reference sequence). The length of the CDR3 is 13 residues. CDR3 sequence reads: CSASGPFQETQYF. CDR3 nucleotide sequence: TGCAGTGCTAGCGGGCCCTTCCAAGAGACCCAGTACTTC.

V and J are TRBV11-2 and TRBJ2-5; D remains ambiguous. Looked up from germline, CDR1 is SGHAT and CDR2 is FQNNGV. This CDR3 is built from 15 residues. V lost 2 bases and J lost 1, with 11 bases in between. CDR3 nucleotides: TGTGCCAGCAGCTTATCGCTAGTAGGCCAAGAGACCCAGTACTTC. This sequence encodes CASSLSLVGQETQYF.

In regard to this clonotype: Its ends do not fully match the called genes, so a read error is possible. The chain combines TRBV12-3 or TRBV12-4 with TRBJ1-5; D is undetermined. The CDR3 has 13 residues. The CDR3 is CASSSRSNQLQHF. As DNA, the CDR3 is TGTGCCAGCAGTTCGAGAAGCAATCAGCTCCAGCATTTT.

This clonotype was counted only a few times. The junction departs from the called germline gene at one end, perhaps through a read error. The rearrangement uses TRBV5-1 and TRBJ2-1, with D maybe TRBD2 (5 bases). Per the germline V gene, CDR1 is SGHRS and CDR2 is YFSETQ. This CDR3 region has 14 residues. DNA for the CDR3: TGTGCCAGCAGTTTCGAGGGCTCCTACAATGAGCAGTTCTTC. Translated, it gives CASSFEGSYNEQFF.

Details on this clonotype: Relative to the germline gene, one junction end is altered; a read error may explain this. The J gene is TRBJ2-7, the V gene TRBV29-1; possible D gene TRBD1, 5 bases. The V gene's germline CDR1 is SQVTM and CDR2 ANQGSEA. This CDR3 contains 13 residues. The CDR3 sequence is CSVETATTYAQYF. As DNA, the CDR3 is TGCAGCGTTGAGACAGCTACTACCTACGCGCAGTACTTC.

This clonotype has more than one count but fewer than ten. The V and J genes are TRBV5-1 and TRBJ2-1; D is unclear. The V gene lost 6 bases and the J gene lost 0 bases, with 13 bases spanning the gap. Germline values: CDR1 SGHRS, CDR2 YFSETQ. The CDR3 is made up of 15 amino acids. The CDR3 loop reads CASTKGNRSYNEQFF. In DNA, the CDR3 is TGCGCCAGCACCAAAGGGAACCGCTCCTACAATGAGCAGTTCTTC.